These T cell receptor beta chains were read from a single sample in a study of CD8+ T cells in alopecia areata. TCRdb's copy holds only in-frame clones and misses some; the assay was immunoSEQ multiplex PCR. The sample consists of about 69,000 clones, roughly 61% of them appearing once. The input for sequencing was CD8+ T cells sorted from blood, taken at week 0. These receptors were taken from a human donor with alopecia areata. The CDR3 runs from the conserved cysteine through the conserved F or W. The D gene is left open where the match is weak. Clone size is stated in some rows and not others, as once, few, many or a class when expanded.

>TRBJ1-2|TRBD1|few|TRBV5-1
CASSGYRGRGLHGYTF
TGCGCCAGCAGCGGGTACAGGGGGCGCGGGCTGCATGGCTACACCTTC
>TRBJ1-1|TRBD1|.|TRBV10-2
CASGTGMNTEAFF
TGCGCCAGCGGGACAGGGATGAACACTGAAGCTTTCTTT
>TRBJ2-1|TRBD2|.|TRBV27
CASSIGTSGSNEQFF
TGTGCCAGCAGTATCGGGACTAGCGGATCCAATGAGCAGTTCTTC
>TRBJ2-5|.|few|TRBV28
CASSLRSVLWETQYF
TGTGCCAGCAGTTTACGGTCGGTGCTTTGGGAGACCCAGTACTTC
>TRBJ2-2|.|.|TRBV7-9
CASRDGELFF
TGTGCCAGCAGGGACGGGGAGCTGTTTTTT
>TRBJ2-4|TRBD1|.|TRBV6-5
CASRQGTGRSNIQYF
TGCGCCAGCAGACAAGGGACAGGGAGATCGAACATTCAGTACTTC
>TRBJ1-1|.|few|TRBV5-1
CASSLGAGKAFF
TGCGCCAGCAGCTTGGGCGCAGGGAAAGCTTTCTTT
>TRBJ2-2|.|few|TRBV29-1
CSVEEQGNTGELFF
TGCAGCGTTGAAGAGCAGGGGAACACCGGGGAGCTGTTTTTT
>TRBJ2-1|TRBD2|.|TRBV7-9
CASSSPGTSNNEQFF
TGTGCCAGCAGCTCCCCCGGGACTAGCAACAATGAGCAGTTCTTC
>TRBJ2-7|.|once|TRBV19
CASSIGRGPYEQYF
TGTGCCAGTAGTATCGGGCGGGGTCCCTACGAGCAGTACTTC
>TRBJ2-3|TRBD2|.|TRBV5-1
CASSLVLASDTQYF
TGCGCCAGCAGCTTGGTACTAGCGTCGGATACGCAGTATTTT
>TRBJ2-7|TRBD1|.|TRBV29-1
CSVEDKTGSYEQYF
TGCAGCGTTGAAGATAAGACAGGGTCGTACGAGCAGTACTTC
>TRBJ2-1|.|.|TRBV25-1
CASSGNEQFF
TGTGCCAGCAGTGGGAATGAGCAGTTCTTC
>TRBJ2-3|.|few|TRBV9
CASREGNPRTDTQYF
TGTGCCAGCAGGGAGGGTAACCCTAGGACAGATACGCAGTATTTT
>TRBJ1-2|TRBD1|.|TRBV9
CASSSPVRQGLMDGYTF
TGTGCCAGCAGCTCGCCCGTGAGACAGGGGCTCATGGATGGCTACACCTTC
>TRBJ1-2|.|.|TRBV14
CASSQGPGLGYGYTF
TGTGCCAGCAGCCAAGGCCCAGGGCTTGGCTATGGCTACACCTTC
>TRBJ2-7|.|.|TRBV5-1
CASSPETGYEQYF
TGCGCCAGCAGCCCGGAGACAGGCTACGAGCAGTACTTC
>TRBJ2-2|.|.|TRBV5-1
CASSLALDGELFF
TGCGCCAGCAGCTTGGCCCTCGACGGGGAGCTGTTTTTT
>TRBJ2-3|.|.|TRBV7-9
CASSLQEDTQYF
TGTGCCAGCAGCCTACAGGAAGATACGCAGTATTTT
>TRBJ2-1|TRBD1|.|TRBV28
CASSFRGHYNEQFF
TGTGCCAGCAGTTTCAGGGGGCACTACAATGAGCAGTTCTTC
>TRBJ2-1|.|.|TRBV27
CASSLLLAGRRGEQFF
TGTGCCAGCAGTTTATTACTCGCGGGACGCCGCGGCGAGCAGTTCTTC
>TRBJ2-5|.|.|TRBV6-5
CASSYSKGGETQYF
TGTGCCAGCAGTTACTCGAAAGGAGGAGAGACCCAGTACTTC
>TRBJ2-7|.|many|TRBV11-1
CASSTLGEQYF
TGTGCCAGCAGCACCCTGGGCGAGCAGTACTTC
>TRBJ2-1|.|.|TRBV7-9
CASSLGKNEQFF
TGTGCCAGCAGCCTGGGGAAAAATGAGCAGTTCTTC
>TRBJ1-1|.|.|TRBV29-1
CSVEGIGGEVAFF
TGCAGCGTCGAAGGAATAGGAGGTGAGGTAGCTTTCTTT
>TRBJ2-7|TRBD1|.|TRBV7-9
CASSDPGQGTYEQYF
TGTGCCAGCAGCGACCCGGGACAGGGGACCTACGAGCAGTACTTC
>TRBJ1-6|.|.|TRBV4-3
CASSQDKGAGISPLHF
TGCGCCAGCAGCCAAGATAAAGGAGCCGGGATTTCACCCCTCCACTTT
>TRBJ2-7|.|.|TRBV13
CASSLKDVREQYF
TGTGCCAGCAGCTTAAAGGATGTACGTGAGCAGTACTTC
>TRBJ2-3|.|.|TRBV9
CASSVAHPGLPSATDTQYF
TGTGCCAGCAGCGTGGCTCATCCGGGACTCCCATCCGCGACAGATACGCAGTATTTT
>TRBJ2-1|.|.|TRBV5-1
CASSFLAESSYNEQFF
TGCGCCAGCAGCTTCTTAGCCGAAAGCTCCTACAATGAGCAGTTCTTC
>TRBJ2-2|.|.|TRBV27
CASSPLTIANTGELFF
TGTGCCAGCAGTCCCCTGACTATCGCGAACACCGGGGAGCTGTTTTTT
>TRBJ2-7|TRBD2|.|TRBV4-3
CASSQASSGGYEQYF
TGCGCCAGCAGCCAAGCGTCTAGCGGGGGGTACGAGCAGTACTTC
>TRBJ2-2|TRBD1|.|TRBV7-9
CATMGQGAGTGELFF
TGTGCCACGATGGGACAGGGGGCTGGAACCGGGGAGCTGTTTTTT
>TRBJ1-2|.|.|TRBV7-9
CASSPVPFESYGYTF
TGTGCCAGCAGCCCTGTTCCCTTCGAGAGCTATGGCTACACCTTC
>TRBJ1-2|.|.|TRBV9
CASSTVGDGYTF
TGTGCCAGCAGCACGGTCGGAGATGGCTACACCTTC
>TRBJ2-7|.|.|TRBV10-3
CAISESERAPREQYF
TGTGCCATCAGTGAATCTGAGCGGGCCCCTCGGGAGCAGTACTTC
>TRBJ2-1|.|few|TRBV29-1
CSVNRVGRRNEQFF
TGCAGCGTTAACAGGGTAGGTAGAAGGAATGAGCAGTTCTTC
>TRBJ2-1|TRBD1|.|TRBV27
CASSSTGAYNEQFF
TGTGCCAGCAGTTCTACAGGGGCATACAATGAGCAGTTCTTC
>TRBJ1-2|.|.|TRBV7-9
CASSLGWDGYGYTF
TGTGCCAGCAGCTTAGGTTGGGACGGCTATGGCTACACCTTC
>TRBJ2-1|.|.|TRBV30
CAWSVQYNEQFF
TGTGCCTGGAGTGTACAATACAATGAGCAGTTCTTC
>TRBJ2-1|.|.|TRBV27
CASSWTLYNEQFF
TGTGCCAGCAGTTGGACTCTATACAATGAGCAGTTCTTC
>TRBJ1-1|.|.|TRBV28
CASSFRQVGTEAFF
TGTGCCAGCAGTTTCCGGCAGGTGGGCACTGAAGCTTTCTTT
>TRBJ1-5|.|.|TRBV7-9
CASTPPEKLSNQPQHF
TGTGCCAGCACCCCCCCTGAAAAGCTTAGCAATCAGCCCCAGCATTTT
>TRBJ2-1|.|many|TRBV29-1
CSVVTIQGIGEQFF
TGCAGCGTTGTGACAATACAGGGAATCGGTGAGCAGTTCTTC
>TRBJ2-1|.|once|TRBV11-2
CASSLGGGHEQFF
TGTGCCAGCAGCTTAGGTGGGGGTCATGAGCAGTTCTTC
>TRBJ2-2|.|few|TRBV29-1
CSGGGGNTGELFF
TGCAGCGGTGGGGGTGGTAACACCGGGGAGCTGTTTTTT
>TRBJ2-1|.|.|TRBV29-1
CSVEDHDIEDEQFF
TGCAGCGTTGAAGATCATGACATCGAGGATGAGCAGTTCTTC
>TRBJ2-1|TRBD2|.|TRBV7-3
CASSFSGGSSYNEQFF
TGTGCCAGCAGCTTTAGCGGGGGGAGCTCCTACAATGAGCAGTTCTTC
>TRBJ1-5|TRBD1|.|TRBV5-6
CASSLGQGVNQPQHF
TGTGCCAGCAGCTTGGGACAGGGAGTCAATCAGCCCCAGCATTTT
>TRBJ1-1|.|.|TRBV5-6
CASSLRQTLNTEAFF
TGTGCCAGCAGCTTGAGACAGACACTGAACACTGAAGCTTTCTTT
>TRBJ1-1|.|.|TRBV23-1
CASSQGAQRNTEAFF
TGCGCCAGCAGTCAGGGGGCTCAGAGGAACACTGAAGCTTTCTTT
>TRBJ1-1|.|.|TRBV5-1
CASSLGGPAEAFF
TGCGCCAGCAGCTTGGGAGGGCCGGCTGAAGCTTTCTTT
>TRBJ2-2|.|few|TRBV23-1
CASSHAFPGSCFF
.
>TRBJ2-5|.|.|TRBV7-9
CASSFLAPGPGSETQYF
TGTGCCAGCAGCTTCCTGGCCCCGGGACCGGGATCGGAGACCCAGTACTTC
>TRBJ2-7|TRBD2|.|TRBV27
CASSLGSGSSEDEYF
TGTGCCAGCAGTTTGGGTAGCGGGAGCTCGGAGGACGAGTACTTC
>TRBJ2-7|.|.|TRBV5-1
CASSPLPSYEQYF
TGCGCCAGCAGCCCTCTTCCGTCCTACGAGCAGTACTTC
>TRBJ2-5|.|.|TRBV29-1
CSVEVLKGWETQYF
TGCAGCGTTGAAGTTTTGAAGGGGTGGGAGACCCAGTACTTC
>TRBJ2-7|.|few|TRBV5-1
CASSLTVTRDLYEQYF
TGCGCCAGCAGCTTGACTGTAACGAGGGATCTATACGAGCAGTACTTC